This record concerns one TCR beta chain sequence. The sample originates from a study of OX40 agonist ivuxolimab in advanced cancers. Measured with immunoSEQ multiplex PCR; TCRdb has only the in-frame clones, and not every one. The sample holds about 58,000 clones, approximately 82% seen once. The CDR3 extends over 15 amino acids. Germline CDR1 SGHNT, CDR2 YENEEA. The trim removed 5 bases at V and 3 bases at J, leaving 9 bases unmatched. The receptor's source is an adult with an advanced solid tumor such as melanoma, head and neck, liver or kidney cancer. The rearrangement uses TRBV11-3 and TRBJ1-2, with 7 positions matching TRBD1. Material: CD4+ or CD8+ T cells sorted from blood, obtained in a trial of the OX40 agonist ivuxolimab. The CDR3 DNA reads as TGTGCCAGCAGCCCCCAGGGGGGCGCGGACTATGGCTACACCTTC. It codes for CASSPQGGADYGYTF.